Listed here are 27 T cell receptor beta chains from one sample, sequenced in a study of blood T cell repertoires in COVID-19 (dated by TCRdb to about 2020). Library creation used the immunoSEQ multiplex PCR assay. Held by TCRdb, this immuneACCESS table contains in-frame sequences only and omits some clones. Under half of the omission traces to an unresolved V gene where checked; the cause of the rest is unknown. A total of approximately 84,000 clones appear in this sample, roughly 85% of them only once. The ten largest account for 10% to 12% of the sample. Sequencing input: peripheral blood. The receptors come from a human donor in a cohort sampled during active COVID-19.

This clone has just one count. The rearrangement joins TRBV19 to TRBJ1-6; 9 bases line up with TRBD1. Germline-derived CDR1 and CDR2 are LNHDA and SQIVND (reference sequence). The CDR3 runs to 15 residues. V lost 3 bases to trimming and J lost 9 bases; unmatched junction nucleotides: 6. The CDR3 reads CASSIGTGMGSPLHF. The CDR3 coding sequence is TGTGCCAGTAGTATCGGGACAGGGATGGGTTCACCCCTCCACTTT.

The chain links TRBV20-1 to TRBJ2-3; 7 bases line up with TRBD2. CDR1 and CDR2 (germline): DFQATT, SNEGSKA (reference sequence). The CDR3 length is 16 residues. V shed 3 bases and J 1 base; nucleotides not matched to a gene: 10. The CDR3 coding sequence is TGCAGTGCTAGTCCCTCCGGCGCGGGGGGCACAGATACGCAGTATTTT. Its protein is CSASPSGAGGTDTQYF.

CDR3 region: CASSPQVSNQPQHF. As DNA, the CDR3 is TGTGCCAGTAGTCCACAGGTTAGCAATCAGCCCCAGCATTTT. V usage is TRBV19 and J usage is TRBJ1-5; maybe TRBD1 (5 bases). Trimming took 5 bases from V and 0 from J, leaving 8 bases between them. The germline CDR1 and CDR2 sequences are LNHDA and SQIVND (reference sequence). This CDR3 contains 14 residues.

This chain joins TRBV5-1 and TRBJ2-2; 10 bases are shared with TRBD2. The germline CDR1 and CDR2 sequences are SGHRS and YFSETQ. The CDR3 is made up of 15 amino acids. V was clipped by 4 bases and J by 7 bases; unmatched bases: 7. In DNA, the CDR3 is TGCGCCAGCAGCCTTCTAGCGGGAGACGGCGGGGAGCTGTTTTTT. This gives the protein CASSLLAGDGGELFF.

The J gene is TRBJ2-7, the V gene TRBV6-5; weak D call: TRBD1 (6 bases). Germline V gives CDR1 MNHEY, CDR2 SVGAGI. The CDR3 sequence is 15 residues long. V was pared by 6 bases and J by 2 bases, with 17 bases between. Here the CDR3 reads CASSRRQANTYEQYF. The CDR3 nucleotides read TGTGCCAGCAGCAGAAGACAGGCTAATACCTACGAGCAGTACTTC.

The CDR3 sequence: CSVEPTANYGYTF. The CDR3 DNA sequence: TGCAGCGTTGAACCTACGGCTAACTATGGCTACACCTTC. The chain recombines TRBV29-1 with TRBJ1-2; D is ambiguous. Germline V CDR1 and CDR2: SQVTM, ANQGSEA. This CDR3 has 13 amino acids. Trimming pared 2 bases from V and 0 bases from J, leaving 7 bases between.

CDR3 loop: CASSLAGGRAADTQYF. The CDR3 DNA reads as TGTGCCAGCAGTTTAGCCGGCGGGAGAGCAGCGGATACGCAGTATTTT. This sequence joins TRBV28 and TRBJ2-3; 7 nucleotides line up with TRBD2. J lost 6 bases, V lost 2 bases, and 11 bases had no gene match. In germline, CDR1 is MDHEN, CDR2 SYDVKM. The CDR3 has 16 amino acids.

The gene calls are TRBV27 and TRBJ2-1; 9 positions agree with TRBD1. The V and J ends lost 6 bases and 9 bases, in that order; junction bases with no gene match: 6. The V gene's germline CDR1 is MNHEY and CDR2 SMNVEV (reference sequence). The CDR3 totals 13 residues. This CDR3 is CASRQGAQAEQFF. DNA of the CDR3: TGTGCCAGCAGACAGGGGGCTCAGGCTGAGCAGTTCTTC.

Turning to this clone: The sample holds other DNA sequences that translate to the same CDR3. The CDR3 coding sequence is TGTGCCAGCTCACCACCGGGGACAGGGGACTATGGCTACACCTTC. Amino acid sequence: CASSPPGTGDYGYTF. The V and J genes are TRBV18 and TRBJ1-2; 10 nucleotides match TRBD1. The V and J ends lost 0 bases and 3 bases, in that order; junction bases with no gene match: 1. This CDR3 comprises 15 residues. CDR1 is KGHSH, CDR2 LQKENI, per germline.

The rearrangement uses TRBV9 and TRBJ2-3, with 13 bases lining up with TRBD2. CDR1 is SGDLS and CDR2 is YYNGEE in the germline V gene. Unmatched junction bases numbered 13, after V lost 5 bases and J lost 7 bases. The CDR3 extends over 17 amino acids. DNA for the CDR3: TGTGCCAGCAGGGCCGGGACTAGCGGGGACTTAGCACATACGCAGTATTTT. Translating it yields CASRAGTSGDLAHTQYF.

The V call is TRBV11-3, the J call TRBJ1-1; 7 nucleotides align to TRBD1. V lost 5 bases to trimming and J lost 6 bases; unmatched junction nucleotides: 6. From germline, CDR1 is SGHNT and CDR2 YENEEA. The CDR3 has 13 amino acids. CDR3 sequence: CASSHGQVAEAFF. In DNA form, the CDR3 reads TGTGCCAGCAGCCACGGACAGGTGGCTGAAGCTTTCTTT.

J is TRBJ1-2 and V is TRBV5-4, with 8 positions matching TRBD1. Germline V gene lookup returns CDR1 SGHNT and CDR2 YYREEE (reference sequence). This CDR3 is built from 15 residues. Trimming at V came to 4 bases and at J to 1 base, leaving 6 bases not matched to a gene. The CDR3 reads CASSNRQGFNYGYTF. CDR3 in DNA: TGTGCCAGCAGCAATCGACAGGGGTTTAACTATGGCTACACCTTC.

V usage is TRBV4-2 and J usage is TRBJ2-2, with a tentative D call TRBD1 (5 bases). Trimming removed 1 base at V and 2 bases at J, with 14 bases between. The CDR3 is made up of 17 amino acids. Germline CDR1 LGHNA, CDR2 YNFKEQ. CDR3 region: CASSQGGQTLNTGELFF. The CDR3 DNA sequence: TGTGCCAGCAGCCAAGGCGGACAAACACTTAACACCGGGGAGCTGTTTTTT.

This CDR3 reads CATNAGLAQETQYF. The CDR3 region has the DNA TGTGCCACCAATGCGGGACTCGCGCAAGAGACCCAGTACTTC. The chain employs TRBV19 and TRBJ2-5; perhaps TRBD2 as D (6 bases). CDR3 length equals 14 residues. Trimming took off 10 bases at V and 2 bases at J, with 17 bases between the two ends. Germline V gives CDR1 LNHDA, CDR2 SQIVND (reference sequence).

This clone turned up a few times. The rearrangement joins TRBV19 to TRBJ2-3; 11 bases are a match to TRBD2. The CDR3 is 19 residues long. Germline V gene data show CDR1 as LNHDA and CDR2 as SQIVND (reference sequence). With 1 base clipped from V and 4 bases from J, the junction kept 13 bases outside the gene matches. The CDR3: CASSIASGGRNPRADTQYF. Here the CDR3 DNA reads TGTGCCAGTAGTATAGCTAGCGGGGGGCGCAACCCCAGGGCAGATACGCAGTATTTT.

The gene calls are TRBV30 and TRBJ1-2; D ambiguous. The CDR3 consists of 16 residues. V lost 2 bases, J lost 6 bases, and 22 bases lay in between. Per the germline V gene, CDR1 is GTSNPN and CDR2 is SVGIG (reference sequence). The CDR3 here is CAWSFTNGLILDGYTF. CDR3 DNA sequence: TGTGCCTGGAGTTTTACAAACGGACTGATTTTGGATGGCTACACCTTC.

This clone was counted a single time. CDR3 DNA: TGTGCCAGCAGGGTTGCCGGAGGGTCCTATAATTCACCCCTCCACTTT. Residues: CASRVAGGSYNSPLHF. The rearrangement joins TRBV2 to TRBJ1-6; D gene uncertain. Germline V lookup: CDR1 SNHLY, CDR2 FYNNEI. Trimming took off 6 bases at V and 1 base at J, with 13 bases between the two ends. This CDR3 has 16 amino acids.

The CDR3 DNA sequence: TGTGCCAGCAGCCCACAGGGGGTAATTCTCTACGAGCAGTACTTC. Its protein is CASSPQGVILYEQYF. The chain employs TRBV6-5 and TRBJ2-7; 8 bases agree with TRBD1. The germline CDR1 and CDR2 sequences are MNHEY and SVGAGI. The CDR3 totals 15 residues. The J segment lost 3 bases and the V segment lost 6 bases, leaving 10 bases of the junction unmatched.

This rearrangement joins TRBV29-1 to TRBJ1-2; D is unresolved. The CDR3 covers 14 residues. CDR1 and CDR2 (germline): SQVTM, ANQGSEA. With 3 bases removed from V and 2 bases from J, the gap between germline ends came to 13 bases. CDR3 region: CSVDSPGLNYGYTF. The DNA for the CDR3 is TGCAGCGTTGACAGTCCAGGTCTAAACTATGGCTACACCTTC.

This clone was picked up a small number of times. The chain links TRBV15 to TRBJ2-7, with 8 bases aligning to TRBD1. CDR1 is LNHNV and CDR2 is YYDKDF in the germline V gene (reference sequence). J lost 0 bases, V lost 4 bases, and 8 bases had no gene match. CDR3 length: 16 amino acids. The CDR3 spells CATSTRQGKPSYEQYF. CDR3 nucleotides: TGTGCCACCAGCACAAGACAGGGGAAACCCTCCTACGAGCAGTACTTC.

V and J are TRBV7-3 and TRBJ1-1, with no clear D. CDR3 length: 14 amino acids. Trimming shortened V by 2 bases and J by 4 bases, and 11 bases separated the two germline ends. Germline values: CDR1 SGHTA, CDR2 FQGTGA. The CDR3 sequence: CASSLSAVSTEAFF. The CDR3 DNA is TGTGCCAGCAGCTTATCTGCCGTGAGCACTGAAGCTTTCTTT. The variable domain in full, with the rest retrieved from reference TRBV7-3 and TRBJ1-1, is GAGVSQTPSNKVTEKGKYVELRCDPISGHTALYWYRQSLGQGPEFLIYFQGTGAADDSGLPNDRFFAVRPEGSVSTLKIQRTERGDSAVYLCASSLSAVSTEAFFGQGTRLTVV.

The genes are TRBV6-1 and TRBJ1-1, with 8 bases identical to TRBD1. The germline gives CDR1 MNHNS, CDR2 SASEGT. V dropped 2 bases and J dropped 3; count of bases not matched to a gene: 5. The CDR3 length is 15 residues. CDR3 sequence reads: CASSELAGGYTEAFF. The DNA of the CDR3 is TGTGCCAGCAGTGAATTGGCAGGGGGCTACACTGAAGCTTTCTTT.

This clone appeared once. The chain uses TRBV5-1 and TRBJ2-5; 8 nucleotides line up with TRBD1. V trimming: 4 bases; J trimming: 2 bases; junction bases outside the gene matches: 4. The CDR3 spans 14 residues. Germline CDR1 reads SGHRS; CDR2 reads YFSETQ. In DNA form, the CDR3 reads TGCGCCAGCAGCCTAAACAGGGGGCAAGAGACCCAGTACTTC. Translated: CASSLNRGQETQYF. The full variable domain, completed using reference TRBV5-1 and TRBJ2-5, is KAGVTQTPRYLIKTRGQQVTLSCSPISGHRSVSWYQQTPGQGLQFLFEYFSETQRNKGNFPGRFSGRQFSNSRSEMNVSTLELGDSALYLCASSLNRGQETQYFGPGTRLLVL.

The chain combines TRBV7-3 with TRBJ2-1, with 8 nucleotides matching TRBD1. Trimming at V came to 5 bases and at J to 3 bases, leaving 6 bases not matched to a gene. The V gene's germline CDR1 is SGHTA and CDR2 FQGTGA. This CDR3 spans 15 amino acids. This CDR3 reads CASSTTGGLYNEQFF. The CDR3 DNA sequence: TGTGCCAGCAGCACAACAGGGGGTCTCTACAATGAGCAGTTCTTC. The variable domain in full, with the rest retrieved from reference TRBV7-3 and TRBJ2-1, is GAGVSQTPSNKVTEKGKYVELRCDPISGHTALYWYRQSLGQGPEFLIYFQGTGAADDSGLPNDRFFAVRPEGSVSTLKIQRTERGDSAVYLCASSTTGGLYNEQFFGPGTRLTVL.

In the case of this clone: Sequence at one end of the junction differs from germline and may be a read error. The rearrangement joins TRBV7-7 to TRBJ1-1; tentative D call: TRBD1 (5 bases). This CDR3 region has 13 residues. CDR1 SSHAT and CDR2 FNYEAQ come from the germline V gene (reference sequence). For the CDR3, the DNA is TGTGCTAGCAGCTTAGGACAGAACACTGAAGCTTTCTTT. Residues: CASSLGQNTEAFF.

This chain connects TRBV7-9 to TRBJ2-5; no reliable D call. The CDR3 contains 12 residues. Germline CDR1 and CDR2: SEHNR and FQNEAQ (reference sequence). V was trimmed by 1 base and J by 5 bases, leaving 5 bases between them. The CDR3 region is CASSLVRETQYF. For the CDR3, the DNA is TGTGCCAGCAGCTTAGTGCGGGAGACCCAGTACTTC.

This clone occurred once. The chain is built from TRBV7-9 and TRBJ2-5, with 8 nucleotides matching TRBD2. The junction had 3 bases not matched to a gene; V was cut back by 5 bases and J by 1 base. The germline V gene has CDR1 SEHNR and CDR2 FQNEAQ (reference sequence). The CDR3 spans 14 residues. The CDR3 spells CASSSTSGQETQYF. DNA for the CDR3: TGTGCCAGCAGCAGTACTAGCGGCCAAGAGACCCAGTACTTC.